The 8 T cell receptor beta chains presented below share a single source sample, sequenced in a study of CD8 T cells in ankylosing spondylitis. Findings of the study overall: There was a TCR beta motif, made of 7 or 8 highly homologous variants, that appeared characteristic of ankylosing spondylitis blood.

TCRdb ran MiXCR on the 5' RACE reads and lists one entry per CDR3 protein. The table has 670,000 or so distinct CDR3 sequences, around 19% seen once. The antigens for these receptors are not known. The specimen was blood, either unsorted or a sorted T cell fraction (not recorded which). The receptors were gathered from a male donor with ankylosing spondylitis.

The gene calls are TRBV4-2 and TRBJ2-7; D possibly uses TRBD1 or TRBD2 (5 bases each). CDR1 is LGHNA and CDR2 is YNFKEQ in the germline V gene. With 3 bases removed from V and 1 base from J, the gap between germline ends came to 13 bases. The CDR3 is 15 amino acids. DNA for the CDR3: TGTGCCAGCAGCCATCAGGCTTGGGGGTCCTACGAGCAGTACTTC. Encoded protein: CASSHQAWGSYEQYF.

This clonotype was observed a handful of times. The chain links TRBV27 to TRBJ2-7; 10 nucleotides agree with TRBD1. From germline, CDR1 is MNHEY and CDR2 SMNVEV (reference sequence). The CDR3 has 14 amino acids. The trim removed 3 bases at V and 8 bases at J, leaving 7 bases unmatched. The CDR3 is CASSFMDRGYKQYF. The DNA for the CDR3 is TGTGCCAGCAGTTTCATGGACAGGGGGTACAAGCAGTACTTC.

This clonotype was picked up a small number of times. The junction and the germline gene differ at one end; a read error may be behind it. V gene TRBV20-1 combines with J gene TRBJ2-1, with 9 bases matching TRBD2. Germline assignment: CDR1 DFQATT and CDR2 SNEGSKA (reference sequence). The CDR3 sequence is 11 residues long. The CDR3 here is CSAHLAGSSVF. The CDR3 bases are TGCAGTGCTCACCTAGCGGGAAGCTCAGTCTTC.

This clonotype was counted between two and nine times. V is TRBV5-4 and J is TRBJ2-3; 8 nucleotides match TRBD1. The germline V gene encodes CDR1 SGHNT and CDR2 YYREEE (reference sequence). The CDR3 is made up of 14 amino acids. The J segment lost 4 bases and the V segment lost 4 bases, leaving 5 bases of the junction unmatched. CDR3 sequence reads: CASSARQGSDTQYF. As DNA, the CDR3 is TGTGCCAGCAGCGCCCGACAGGGGTCAGATACGCAGTATTTT.

The V and J genes are TRBV4-3 and TRBJ2-1, with unresolved D. The length of the CDR3 is 13 residues. Germline V CDR1 and CDR2: LGHNA, YSLEER. V gave up 0 bases and J gave up 9 bases, with 9 bases separating them. The CDR3 protein is CASSQEQPLEQFF. In DNA, the CDR3 is TGCGCCAGCAGCCAAGAACAGCCCCTTGAGCAGTTCTTC.

This clonotype has just a few counts. The CDR3 reads CASSPRVPPSYNEQFF. In DNA form, the CDR3 reads TGTGCCAGCAGCCCTAGGGTGCCCCCTTCCTACAATGAGCAGTTCTTC. V usage is TRBV4-2 and J usage is TRBJ2-1; no firm D call. Germline CDR1 and CDR2: LGHNA and YNFKEQ. The V gene lost 4 bases and the J gene lost 1 base, with 14 bases spanning the gap. This CDR3 has 16 amino acids.

This clonotype was picked up a small number of times. This rearrangement joins TRBV7-9 to TRBJ1-2; D possibly corresponds to TRBD1 (6 bases). Germline V gene lookup returns CDR1 SEHNR and CDR2 FQNEAQ (reference sequence). V was trimmed by 6 bases and J by 4 bases, leaving 15 bases between them. The CDR3 is 14 residues long. In DNA form, the CDR3 reads TGTGCCAGCAGTCACCGGGACAACCTCTATGGCTACACCTTC. Its translation: CASSHRDNLYGYTF.

This chain links TRBV7-9 with TRBJ1-1, with a weak D call TRBD1 (6 bases). V lost 1 base and J 5 bases, leaving 14 bases between the germline ends. CDR3 size: 15 residues. Germline CDR1 and CDR2: SEHNR and FQNEAQ (reference sequence). The DNA of the CDR3 is TGTGCCAGCAGCTTAGAACAGGGTCTTTTAACTGAAGCTTTCTTT. Translated: CASSLEQGLLTEAFF.